This TCR beta chain appears in the sequencing data of a study of blood T cells in healthy people across ages. Primers used in a second PCR of about 7 to 12 cycles were a sample-barcoded 5' primer and a J-beta primer mix. TCRdb itself ran the 5' RACE reads through MiXCR, one entry per CDR3 protein. The sample lists about 1,600,000 distinct CDR3 sequences; about 40% were seen once. The CDR3 runs to 11 residues. The ends were cut back, 5 bases at V and 7 bases at J, with 8 bases in the middle. The specimen sequenced was blood. This receptor was taken from a woman aged 18-30 years in good health. V is TRBV12-3 or TRBV12-4 and J is TRBJ1-1; D is unclear. The CDR3: CASSNDGEAFF. The CDR3 nucleotides read TGTGCCAGCAGTAACGACGGTGAAGCTTTCTTT.